The next 25 T cell receptor beta chains were all read from a single sample in a study of monozygotic twins with inflammatory bowel disease. TCRdb re-analyzed the 5' RACE reads; it lists each CDR3 protein once, without DNA. Found here are around 230,000 distinct CDR3 sequences; the top ten clones hold approximately 1.5%. Sequenced input: blood. Every receptor here comes from a human donor with ulcerative colitis or Crohn's disease, or a healthy co-twin of an affected twin (not recorded which).

The chain combines TRBV29-1 with TRBJ1-2; TCRdb's D call, TRBD1, is unchecked because there is no DNA. The CDR3 has 14 amino acids. The germline V gene has CDR1 SQVTM and CDR2 ANQGSEA. CDR3 amino acids: CSVGTGGANYGYTF.

This chain joins TRBV7-9 and TRBJ1-1; with no DNA, the TCRdb D assignment of TRBD1 cannot be verified. The germline gives CDR1 SEHNR, CDR2 FQNEAQ (reference sequence). The CDR3 spans 11 residues. The CDR3 sequence: CASSRDREAFF.

The rearrangement joins TRBV12-3 or TRBV12-4 to TRBJ2-4; with no DNA, the TCRdb D assignment of TRBD1 cannot be verified. CDR3 length: 17 amino acids. The CDR3: CASSIKGAKLAKNIQYF.

V is TRBV5-1 and J is TRBJ1-4; TCRdb lists TRBD1, though no DNA is available to test this call. There are 13 residues in the CDR3. From germline, CDR1 is SGHRS and CDR2 YFSETQ. CDR3 sequence reads: CASSRMGEEKLFF.

The chain couples TRBV7-9 to TRBJ1-5; TCRdb's D call of TRBD1 is untestable without DNA. This CDR3 has 15 amino acids. CDR1 is SEHNR, CDR2 FQNEAQ, per germline (reference sequence). CDR3 in amino acids: CASSLGGSLNQPQHF.

The chain joins TRBV7-9 to TRBJ2-1; the D call of TRBD2 rests on TCRdb alone, since no DNA is present to check it. There are 15 residues in the CDR3. Germline CDR1 SEHNR, CDR2 FQNEAQ (reference sequence). The CDR3 is CASSRTTSTGGEQFF.

The genes are TRBV2 and TRBJ2-5; TCRdb names TRBD1, which stays unverified in the absence of DNA. This CDR3 has 12 amino acids. Looked up from germline, CDR1 is SNHLY and CDR2 is FYNNEI. This CDR3 is CASSGQGETQYF.

The V gene is TRBV20-1, the J gene TRBJ2-7. This CDR3 has 12 amino acids. Germline V gene sequence: CDR1 DFQATT, CDR2 SNEGSKA (reference sequence). The CDR3 reads CSASSESYEQYF.

The V gene is TRBV2, the J gene TRBJ1-4; TCRdb's D call, TRBD1, is unchecked because there is no DNA. Germline CDR1 SNHLY, CDR2 FYNNEI. The CDR3 is 13 amino acids. CDR3 region: CASVWDRAEKLFF.

The rearrangement links TRBV18 to TRBJ1-1; TCRdb calls TRBD1, which cannot be checked without DNA. The germline gives CDR1 KGHSH, CDR2 LQKENI. This CDR3 has 16 residues. The CDR3 here is CASSPPNGGGNTEAFF.

CDR3 region: CASSPWGKGGTEAFF. This chain links TRBV5-1 with TRBJ1-1; TCRdb names TRBD1, which stays unverified in the absence of DNA. This CDR3 is 15 amino acids long. Looked up from germline, CDR1 is SGHRS and CDR2 is YFSETQ.

The chain uses TRBV4-2 and TRBJ2-5; the D call from TCRdb, TRBD1, cannot be confirmed without DNA. The CDR3 sequence is 16 residues long. Germline CDR1 is LGHNA and CDR2 is YNFKEQ. The CDR3 sequence is CASSQAVNGGTETQYF.

This chain links TRBV4-2 with TRBJ2-7; as DNA is missing, the TRBD1 call by TCRdb cannot be tested. CDR1 and CDR2 from the germline V gene are LGHNA and YNFKEQ. This CDR3 has 16 amino acids. The CDR3 spells CASSHPGTEVLYEQYF.

The gene calls are TRBV5-1 and TRBJ2-2. CDR1 and CDR2 from the germline V gene are SGHRS and YFSETQ. The CDR3 covers 13 residues. CDR3 residues: CASSLDLTGELFF.

V is TRBV29-1 and J is TRBJ2-7; the D call from TCRdb, TRBD1, cannot be confirmed without DNA. Germline-derived CDR1 and CDR2 are SQVTM and ANQGSEA. The CDR3 totals 14 residues. This CDR3 is CSVDLPGQAVGQYF.

The rearrangement joins TRBV5-6 to TRBJ2-7. Looked up from germline, CDR1 is SGHDT and CDR2 is YYEEEE. CDR3 length equals 13 residues. The CDR3 sequence: CASSFVNLWEQYF.

J is TRBJ2-3 and V is TRBV20-1; absent DNA, TCRdb's TRBD1 call cannot be checked. The CDR3 is made up of 16 amino acids. Per the germline V gene, CDR1 is DFQATT and CDR2 is SNEGSKA (reference sequence). CDR3 residues: CSARDPQRGPGGTQYF.

V usage is TRBV24-1 and J usage is TRBJ2-5. CDR1 and CDR2 (germline): KGHDR, SFDVKD. The CDR3 loop spans 15 amino acids. CDR3 sequence reads: CATSDFGRSAETQYF.

V gene TRBV27 combines with J gene TRBJ2-7; the TRBD2 assignment by TCRdb is unverifiable without DNA. The CDR3 length is 15 residues. CDR1 MNHEY and CDR2 SMNVEV come from the germline V gene (reference sequence). The CDR3 region is CASSPGSTLLPEQYF.

V and J are TRBV7-2 and TRBJ1-5; as DNA is missing, the TRBD1 call by TCRdb cannot be tested. This CDR3 region has 16 residues. CDR1 and CDR2 (germline): SGHTA, FQGNSA. CDR3 protein: CASSSLGGGEGQPQHF.

The chain combines TRBV19 with TRBJ1-1; there is no DNA to check the TCRdb D call of TRBD1. The CDR3 spans 13 residues. Germline assignment: CDR1 LNHDA and CDR2 SQIVND (reference sequence). The CDR3 sequence is CASSFRDRGEAFF.

The V call is TRBV5-1, the J call TRBJ2-3. This CDR3 spans 12 amino acids. Germline V gene data show CDR1 as SGHRS and CDR2 as YFSETQ. The CDR3 region is CASSLRTDTQYF. Using reference TRBV5-1 and TRBJ2-3 for the parts outside the CDR3, the full variable domain is KAGVTQTPRYLIKTRGQQVTLSCSPISGHRSVSWYQQTPGQGLQFLFEYFSETQRNKGNFPGRFSGRQFSNSRSEMNVSTLELGDSALYLCASSLRTDTQYFGPGTRLTVL.

The chain joins TRBV5-4 to TRBJ2-7; TCRdb's D call of TRBD1 is untestable without DNA. This CDR3 contains 15 residues. CDR1 and CDR2 (germline): SGHNT, YYREEE (reference sequence). CDR3 loop: CASSFGTTGSYEQYF.

This chain connects TRBV7-9 to TRBJ1-1. Germline V gives CDR1 SEHNR, CDR2 FQNEAQ (reference sequence). This CDR3 region has 15 residues. The CDR3 sequence is CASSYQTSMNTEAFF.

The chain joins TRBV11-2 to TRBJ2-2; the TCRdb D gene call, TRBD1, has no DNA to confirm it. The CDR3 runs 20 residues. Germline V gene sequence: CDR1 SGHAT, CDR2 FQNNGV. The CDR3 reads CASSLRFPAGGLTNTGELFF.